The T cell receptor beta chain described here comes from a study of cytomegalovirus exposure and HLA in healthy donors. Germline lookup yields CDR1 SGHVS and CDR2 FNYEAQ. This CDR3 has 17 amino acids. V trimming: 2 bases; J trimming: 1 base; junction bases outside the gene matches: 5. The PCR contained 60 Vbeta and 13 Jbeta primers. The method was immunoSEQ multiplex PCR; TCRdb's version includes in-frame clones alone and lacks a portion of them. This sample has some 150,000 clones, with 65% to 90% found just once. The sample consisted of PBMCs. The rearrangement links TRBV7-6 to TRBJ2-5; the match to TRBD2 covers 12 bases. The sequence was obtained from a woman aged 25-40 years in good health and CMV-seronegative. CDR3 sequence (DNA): TGTGCCAGCAGCTTATTCCGACTAGCGGGGGTCCAAGAGACCCAGTACTTC. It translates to CASSLFRLAGVQETQYF.